At least ten counts were recorded for the clone carrying this T cell receptor beta chain. The data stem from a study of CD8 T cells in ankylosing spondylitis. TCRdb reprocessed the 5' RACE reads with MiXCR, giving one entry per CDR3 protein. The table records 380,000 or so distinct CDR3 sequences, roughly 20% of them present only once. Trimming left V 2 bases short and J 12 bases short, with 14 bases between. The CDR3 is 14 amino acids. Germline V gene sequence: CDR1 MNHNS, CDR2 SASEGT. V gene TRBV6-1 combines with J gene TRBJ1-6, with D unresolved. Sequencing was performed on blood, either unsorted or a sorted T cell fraction (not recorded which). The TCR was taken from a male donor with ankylosing spondylitis or in good health (not recorded which). As DNA, the CDR3 is TGTGCCAGCAGTGAAATCGGGGATCGCCAACCCCTCCACTTT. It is translated as CASSEIGDRQPLHF.